The clone carrying this T cell receptor (beta chain) was detected only a few times. The antigen remains unidentified. The data are from a study of vaccination and CD4 T cells after COVID-19. Study in general: Stimulation of cells relied on overlapping spike peptides derived from SARS-CoV-2, HCoV-NL63, HCoV-OC43 and HCoV-229E.

Sequence data for DNA of cultured CD4+ T cells were generated by the Oncomine TCR Beta short-read assay. A single record per CDR3 protein comes from TCRdb applying MiXCR to the PCR reads. This table has about 4,400 distinct CDR3 sequences, 15% to 20% appearing once. As for treatment: roughly 10-day PBMC culture with coronavirus spike peptide pools or control peptides (ViraFEST assay). Germline V gene sequence: CDR1 DFQATT, CDR2 SNEGSKA (reference sequence). This CDR3 contains 13 residues. V gave up 1 base and J gave up 5 bases, with 11 bases separating them. Sequencing used CD4+ T cells from blood, cultured in vitro. This sequence joins TRBV20-1 and TRBJ1-1; no clear D. The sequence was collected from a human donor who had recovered from COVID-19. The CDR3: CSARGRSLTEAFF. The DNA of the CDR3 is TGCAGTGCTAGAGGTCGAAGTCTAACTGAAGCTTTCTTT.